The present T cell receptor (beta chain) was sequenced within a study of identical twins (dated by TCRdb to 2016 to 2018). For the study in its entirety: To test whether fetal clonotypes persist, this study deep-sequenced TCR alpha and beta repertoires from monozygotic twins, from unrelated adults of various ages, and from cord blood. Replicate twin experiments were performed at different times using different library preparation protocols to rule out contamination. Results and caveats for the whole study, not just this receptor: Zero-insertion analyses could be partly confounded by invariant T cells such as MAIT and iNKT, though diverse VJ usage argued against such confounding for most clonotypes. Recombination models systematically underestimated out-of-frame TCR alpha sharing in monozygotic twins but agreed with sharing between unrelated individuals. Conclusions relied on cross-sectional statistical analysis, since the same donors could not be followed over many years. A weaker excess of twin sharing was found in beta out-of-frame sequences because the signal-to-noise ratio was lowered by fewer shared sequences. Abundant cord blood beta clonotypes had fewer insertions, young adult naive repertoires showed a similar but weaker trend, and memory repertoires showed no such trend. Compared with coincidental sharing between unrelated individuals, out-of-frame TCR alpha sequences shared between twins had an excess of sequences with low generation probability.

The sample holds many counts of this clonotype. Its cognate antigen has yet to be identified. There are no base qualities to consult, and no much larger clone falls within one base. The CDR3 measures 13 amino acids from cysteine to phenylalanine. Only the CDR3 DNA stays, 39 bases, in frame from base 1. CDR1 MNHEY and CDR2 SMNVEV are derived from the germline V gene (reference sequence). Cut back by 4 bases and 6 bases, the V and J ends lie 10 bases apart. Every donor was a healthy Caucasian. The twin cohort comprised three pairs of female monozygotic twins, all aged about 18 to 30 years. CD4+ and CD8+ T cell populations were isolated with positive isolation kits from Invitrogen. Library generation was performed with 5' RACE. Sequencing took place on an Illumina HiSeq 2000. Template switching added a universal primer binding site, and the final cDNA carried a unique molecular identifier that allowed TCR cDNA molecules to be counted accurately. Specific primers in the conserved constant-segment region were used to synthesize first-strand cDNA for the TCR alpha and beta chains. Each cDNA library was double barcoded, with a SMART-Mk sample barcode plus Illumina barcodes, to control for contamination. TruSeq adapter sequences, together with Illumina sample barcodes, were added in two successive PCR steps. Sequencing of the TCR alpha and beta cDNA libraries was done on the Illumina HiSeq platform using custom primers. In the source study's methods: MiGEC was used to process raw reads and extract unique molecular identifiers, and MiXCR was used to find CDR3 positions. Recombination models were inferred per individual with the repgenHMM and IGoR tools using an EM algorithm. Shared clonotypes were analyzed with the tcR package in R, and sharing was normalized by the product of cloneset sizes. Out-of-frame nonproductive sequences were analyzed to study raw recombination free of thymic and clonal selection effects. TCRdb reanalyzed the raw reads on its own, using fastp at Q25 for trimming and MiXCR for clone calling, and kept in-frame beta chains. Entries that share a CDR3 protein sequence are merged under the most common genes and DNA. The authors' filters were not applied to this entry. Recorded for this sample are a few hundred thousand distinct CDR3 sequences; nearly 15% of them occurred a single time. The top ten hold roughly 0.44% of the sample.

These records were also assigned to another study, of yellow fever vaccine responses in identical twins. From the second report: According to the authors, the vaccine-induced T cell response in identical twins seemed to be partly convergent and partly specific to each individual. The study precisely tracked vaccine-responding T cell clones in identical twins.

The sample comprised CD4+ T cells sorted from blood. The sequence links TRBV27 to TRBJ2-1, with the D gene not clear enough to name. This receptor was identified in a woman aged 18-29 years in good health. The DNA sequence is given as TGTGCCAGCAGTTACCGGGTAGGCAATGAGCAGTTCTTC. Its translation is CASSYRVGNEQFF.